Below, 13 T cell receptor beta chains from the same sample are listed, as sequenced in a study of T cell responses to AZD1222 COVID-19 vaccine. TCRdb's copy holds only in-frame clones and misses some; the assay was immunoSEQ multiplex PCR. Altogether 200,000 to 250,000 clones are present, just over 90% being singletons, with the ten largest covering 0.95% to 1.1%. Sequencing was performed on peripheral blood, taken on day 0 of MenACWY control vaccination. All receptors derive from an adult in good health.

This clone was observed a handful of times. The CDR3 spells CASSSSFSGNTIYF. CDR3 nucleotide sequence: TGTGCCAGCAGCTCCAGTTTCTCTGGAAACACCATATATTTT. The chain uses TRBV9 and TRBJ1-3; unclear D gene. Germline CDR1 SGDLS, CDR2 YYNGEE. The CDR3 extends over 14 amino acids. Trimming took 4 bases from V and 0 from J, leaving 8 bases between them.

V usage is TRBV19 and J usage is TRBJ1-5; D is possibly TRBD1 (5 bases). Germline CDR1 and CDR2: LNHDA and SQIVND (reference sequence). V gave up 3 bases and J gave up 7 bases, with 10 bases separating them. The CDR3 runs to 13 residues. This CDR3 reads CASSIGGGQPQHF. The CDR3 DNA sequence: TGTGCCAGTAGTATTGGGGGAGGACAGCCCCAGCATTTT.

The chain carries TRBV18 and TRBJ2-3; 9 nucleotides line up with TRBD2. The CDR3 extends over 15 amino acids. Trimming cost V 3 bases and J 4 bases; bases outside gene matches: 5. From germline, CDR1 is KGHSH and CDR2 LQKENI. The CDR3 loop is CASSPLAGTSDTQYF. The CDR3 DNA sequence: TGTGCCAGCTCACCCCTAGCGGGGACTTCAGATACGCAGTATTTT. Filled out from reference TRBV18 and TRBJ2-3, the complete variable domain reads NAGVMQNPRHLVRRRGQEARLRCSPMKGHSHVYWYRQLPEEGLKFMVYLQKENIIDESGMPKERFSAEFPKEGPSILRIQQVVRGDSAAYFCASSPLAGTSDTQYFGPGTRLTVL.

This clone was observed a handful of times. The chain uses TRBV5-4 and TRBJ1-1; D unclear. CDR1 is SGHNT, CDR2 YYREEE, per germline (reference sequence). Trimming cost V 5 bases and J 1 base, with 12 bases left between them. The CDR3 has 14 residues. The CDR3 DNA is TGTGCCAGCAGATTAGGCGGATCGAACACTGAAGCTTTCTTT. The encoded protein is CASRLGGSNTEAFF.

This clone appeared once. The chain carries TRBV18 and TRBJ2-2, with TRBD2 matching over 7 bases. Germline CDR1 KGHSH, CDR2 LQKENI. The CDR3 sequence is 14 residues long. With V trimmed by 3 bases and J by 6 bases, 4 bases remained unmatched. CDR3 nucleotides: TGTGCCAGCTCACCGCGGGAGAGGGCCGGGGAGCTGTTTTTT. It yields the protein CASSPRERAGELFF.

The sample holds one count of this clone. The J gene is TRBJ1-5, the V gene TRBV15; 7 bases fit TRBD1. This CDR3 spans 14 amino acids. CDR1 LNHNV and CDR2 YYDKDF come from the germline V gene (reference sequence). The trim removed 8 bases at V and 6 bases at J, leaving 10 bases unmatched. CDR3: CATALDRVGQPQHF. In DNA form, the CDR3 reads TGTGCCACCGCCCTCGACAGGGTAGGTCAGCCCCAGCATTTT.

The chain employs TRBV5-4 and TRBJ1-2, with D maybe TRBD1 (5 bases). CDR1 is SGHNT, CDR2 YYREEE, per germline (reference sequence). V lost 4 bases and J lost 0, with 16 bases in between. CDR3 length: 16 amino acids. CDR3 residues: CASSPAGASTNYGYTF. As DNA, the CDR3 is TGTGCCAGCAGCCCTGCCGGGGCTTCGACTAACTATGGCTACACCTTC.

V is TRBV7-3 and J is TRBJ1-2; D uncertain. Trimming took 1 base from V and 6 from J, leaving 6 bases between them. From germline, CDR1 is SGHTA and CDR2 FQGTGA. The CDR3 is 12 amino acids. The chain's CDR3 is CASSLNGDGYTF. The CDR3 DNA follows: TGTGCCAGCAGCTTAAACGGGGATGGCTACACCTTC. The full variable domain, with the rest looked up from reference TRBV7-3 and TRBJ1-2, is GAGVSQTPSNKVTEKGKYVELRCDPISGHTALYWYRQSLGQGPEFLIYFQGTGAADDSGLPNDRFFAVRPEGSVSTLKIQRTERGDSAVYLCASSLNGDGYTFGSGTRLTVV.

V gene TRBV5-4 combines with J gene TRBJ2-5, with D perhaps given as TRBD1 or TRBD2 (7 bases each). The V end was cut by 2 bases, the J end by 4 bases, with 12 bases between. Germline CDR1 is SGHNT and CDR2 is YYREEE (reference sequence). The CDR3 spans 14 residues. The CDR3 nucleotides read TGTGCCAGCAGCTTCGCAGGGGGGGGAGAGACCCAGTACTTC. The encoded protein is CASSFAGGGETQYF. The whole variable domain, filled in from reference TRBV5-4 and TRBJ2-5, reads ETGVTQSPTHLIKTRGQQVTLRCSSQSGHNTVSWYQQALGQGPQFIFQYYREEENGRGNFPPRFSGLQFPNYSSELNVNALELDDSALYLCASSFAGGGETQYFGPGTRLLVL.

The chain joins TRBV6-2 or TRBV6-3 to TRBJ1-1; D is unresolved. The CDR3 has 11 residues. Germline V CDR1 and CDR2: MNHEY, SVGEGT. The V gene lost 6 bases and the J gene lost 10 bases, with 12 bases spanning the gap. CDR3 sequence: CASSMGWRAFF. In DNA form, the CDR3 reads TGTGCCAGCAGCATGGGGTGGCGAGCTTTCTTT.

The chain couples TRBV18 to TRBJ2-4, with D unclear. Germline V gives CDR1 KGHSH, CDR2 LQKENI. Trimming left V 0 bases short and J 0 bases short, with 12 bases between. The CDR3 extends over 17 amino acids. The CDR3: CASSPPASQLAKNIQYF. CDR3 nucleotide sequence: TGTGCCAGCTCACCACCGGCCAGCCAGCTAGCCAAAAACATTCAGTACTTC.

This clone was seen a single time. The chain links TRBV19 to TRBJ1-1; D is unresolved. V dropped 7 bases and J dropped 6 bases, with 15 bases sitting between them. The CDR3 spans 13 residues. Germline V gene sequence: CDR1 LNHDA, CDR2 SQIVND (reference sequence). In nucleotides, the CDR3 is TGTGCCAGTACTAGGACGGATCATGCTGAAGCTTTCTTT. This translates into CASTRTDHAEAFF. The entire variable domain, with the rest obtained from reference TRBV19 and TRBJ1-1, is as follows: DGGITQSPKYLFRKEGQNVTLSCEQNLNHDAMYWYRQDPGQGLRLIYYSQIVNDFQKGDIAEGYSVSREKKESFPLTVTSAQKNPTAFYLCASTRTDHAEAFFGQGTRLTVV.

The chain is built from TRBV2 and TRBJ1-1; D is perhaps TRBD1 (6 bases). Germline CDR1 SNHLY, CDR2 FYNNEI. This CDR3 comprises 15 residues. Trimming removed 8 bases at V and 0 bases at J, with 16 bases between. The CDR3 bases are TGTGCCAGCGAATCGACAGGCTTAATGAACACTGAAGCTTTCTTT. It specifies CASESTGLMNTEAFF. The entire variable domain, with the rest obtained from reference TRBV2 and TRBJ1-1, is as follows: EPEVTQTPSHQVTQMGQEVILRCVPISNHLYFYWYRQILGQKVEFLVSFYNNEISEKSEIFDDQFSVERPDGSNFTLKIRSTKLEDSAMYFCASESTGLMNTEAFFGQGTRLTVV.